One sample yielded the 2 T cell receptor beta chains listed below, sequenced in a study of T cell responses to AZD1222 COVID-19 vaccine. Assay: immunoSEQ multiplex PCR; the TCRdb copy retains only in-frame clones and omits some. The sample holds around 78,000 clones, around 90% seen once. This specimen consisted of peripheral blood, obtained on day 0 of AZD1222 vaccination. These receptors were taken from an adult in good health.

The V and J genes are TRBV7-2 and TRBJ2-1, with 14 positions matching TRBD2. V lost 4 bases and J lost 8; bases outside the gene matches: 4. CDR1 SGHTA and CDR2 FQGNSA come from the germline V gene. This CDR3 is built from 15 residues. The CDR3 region is CASSSGLAGGDEQFF. The CDR3, as DNA: TGTGCCAGCAGCTCCGGACTAGCGGGAGGTGATGAGCAGTTCTTC.

This clone has a handful of counts. The V gene is TRBV4-3, the J gene TRBJ1-1, with a possible D match to TRBD1 (5 bases). There are 15 residues in the CDR3. Trimming removed 4 bases from V and 2 bases from J, with 14 bases in between. From germline, CDR1 is LGHNA and CDR2 YSLEER. This CDR3 reads CASSPQTDYNTEAFF. In DNA form, the CDR3 reads TGCGCCAGCAGCCCTCAGACAGATTATAACACTGAAGCTTTCTTT.